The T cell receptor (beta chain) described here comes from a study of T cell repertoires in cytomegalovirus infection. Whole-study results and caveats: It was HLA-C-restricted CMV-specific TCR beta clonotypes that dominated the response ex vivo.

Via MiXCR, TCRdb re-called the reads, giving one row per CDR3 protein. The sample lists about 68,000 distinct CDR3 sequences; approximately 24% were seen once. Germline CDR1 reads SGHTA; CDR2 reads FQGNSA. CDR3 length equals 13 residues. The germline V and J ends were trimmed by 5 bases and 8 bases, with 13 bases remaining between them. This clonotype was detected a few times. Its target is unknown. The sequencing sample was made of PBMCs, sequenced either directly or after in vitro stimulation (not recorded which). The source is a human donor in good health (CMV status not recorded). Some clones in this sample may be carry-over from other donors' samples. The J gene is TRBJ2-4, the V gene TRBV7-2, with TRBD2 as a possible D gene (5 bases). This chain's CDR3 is CASSLEAPDIQYF. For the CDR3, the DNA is TGTGCCAGCAGCCTGGAGGCCCCTGACATTCAGTACTTC.